A selection of T cell receptor beta chains follows, all from one sample in a study of relationships among human T cell subsets. TCRdb re-analysed the multiplex PCR reads in MiXCR, keeping a single row per CDR3 protein. The table has around 14,000 distinct CDR3 sequences, around 62% seen once. Sequencing input: total T cells sorted from blood. These receptors all come from a man aged 40-50 years in good health. The CDR3 runs from the conserved cysteine through the conserved F or W. D genes are given only for firm matches. Only some rows state a clone size, as once, few, many or a class for expanded clones.

clone_size,j_call,v_call,d_call,cdr3_aa,cdr3_nt
-,TRBJ2-7,TRBV20-1,TRBD1,CSARWDRGYEQYF,TGCAGTGCTAGATGGGACAGGGGCTACGAGCAGTACTTC
-,TRBJ2-7,TRBV20-1,-,CSARVLGEAPYEQYF,TGCAGTGCTAGAGTTTTGGGGGAGGCCCCCTACGAGCAGTACTTC
-,TRBJ2-1,TRBV20-1,-,CSAISGTNLWDEQFF,TGCAGTGCTATCTCCGGGACCAACTTGTGGGATGAGCAGTTCTTC
-,TRBJ2-1,TRBV29-1,TRBD2,CSVAAGGLYNEQFF,TGCAGCGTTGCGGCGGGGGGGCTTTACAATGAGCAGTTCTTC
-,TRBJ1-2,TRBV19,-,CASSIAGPGYTF,TGTGCCAGTAGTATCGCAGGGCCCGGCTACACCTTC
-,TRBJ2-7,TRBV7-9,-,CASSLLQSTGDEQYF,TGTGCCAGCAGCTTACTCCAGTCCACGGGGGACGAGCAGTACTTC
-,TRBJ2-5,TRBV20-1,TRBD2,CSATPAGVGGQETQYF,TGCAGTGCTACTCCAGCGGGAGTGGGAGGACAAGAGACCCAGTACTTC
-,TRBJ2-6,TRBV6-5,-,CASRQTGTGANVLIF,TGTGCCAGCAGACAGACAGGGACTGGGGCCAACGTCCTGATTTTC
once,TRBJ2-1,TRBV11-2,TRBD2,CASSNRTSFSGNEQFF,TGTGCCAGCAGCAACCGGACTAGCTTTTCCGGGAATGAGCAGTTCTTC
once,TRBJ2-1,TRBV29-1,-,CSPRLNNEQFF,TGCAGCCCGAGACTCAACAATGAGCAGTTCTTC
few,TRBJ2-1,TRBV11-2,-,CASSLQGLSYNEQFF,TGTGCCAGCAGCTTACAGGGCCTTTCCTACAATGAGCAGTTCTTC
-,TRBJ2-5,TRBV6-1,TRBD2,CASSLLAGGETQYF,TGTGCCAGCAGTCTGCTAGCGGGAGGAGAGACCCAGTACTTC
-,TRBJ2-7,TRBV4-1,TRBD2,CASSPGLAGARNYEQYF,TGCGCCAGCTCCCCTGGACTAGCGGGGGCCAGAAATTACGAGCAGTACTTC
-,TRBJ2-5,TRBV30,-,CAWTDNFGRRTQYF,TGTGCCTGGACGGATAATTTCGGTAGGAGGACCCAGTACTTC
-,TRBJ1-2,TRBV12-3/TRBV12-4,TRBD1,CASKRGQLEGGGYTF,TGTGCCAGCAAGCGGGGACAGCTGGAAGGGGGTGGCTACACCTTC
few,TRBJ2-7,TRBV2,-,CASSEEYEQYF,TGTGCCAGCAGTGAAGAATACGAGCAGTACTTC
-,TRBJ2-6,TRBV7-8,TRBD2,CASSHSGSLPSGANVLTF,TGTGCCAGCAGCCATAGCGGGTCCCTTCCTTCTGGGGCCAACGTCCTGACTTTC
-,TRBJ2-7,TRBV11-1,TRBD1,CASSYRDRAPYEQYF,TGTGCCAGCAGCTACCGGGACAGGGCCCCCTACGAGCAGTACTTC
-,TRBJ1-5,TRBV10-3,-,CAISEAGNSNQPQHF,TGTGCCATCAGTGAGGCAGGGAATAGCAATCAGCCCCAGCATTTT
-,TRBJ1-1,TRBV11-2,-,CASSSALRDEWTTNTEAFF,TGTGCCAGCAGCTCCGCACTCCGGGACGAATGGACAACGAACACTGAAGCTTTCTTT
-,TRBJ2-7,TRBV11-2,TRBD2,CASSLEGLAGTEQYF,TGTGCCAGCAGCTTAGAAGGGCTAGCGGGAACCGAGCAGTACTTC
-,TRBJ2-3,TRBV11-2,TRBD1,CASSLDRDTRYF,TGTGCCAGCAGCTTGGACAGGGATACGCGGTATTTT
-,TRBJ1-2,TRBV29-1,TRBD1,CSVTGVIGYTF,TGCAGCGTTACAGGGGTAATTGGCTACACCTTC
once,TRBJ1-1,TRBV18,-,CASSPGRGSNTEAFF,TGTGCCAGCTCACCCGGACGGGGGTCGAACACTGAAGCTTTCTTT
-,TRBJ2-1,TRBV20-1,TRBD1,CSAISPGTGATNEQFF,TGCAGTGCTATCTCCCCCGGGACAGGGGCTACCAATGAGCAGTTCTTC
few,TRBJ1-5,TRBV6-1,-,CASTWGLGNQPQHF,TGTGCCAGCACCTGGGGACTGGGCAATCAGCCCCAGCATTTT
-,TRBJ2-7,TRBV29-1,TRBD2,CSVEPSGGYGQYF,TGCAGCGTTGAACCGAGCGGGGGTTACGGGCAGTACTTC
-,TRBJ2-7,TRBV6-4,-,CASSDDGGPWGLPYEQYF,TGTGCCAGCAGTGACGATGGGGGACCCTGGGGCCTACCCTACGAGCAGTACTTC
-,TRBJ2-1,TRBV30,-,CAWSEVLEYNEQFF,TGTGCCTGGAGTGAAGTTTTAGAGTACAATGAGCAGTTCTTC
-,TRBJ2-6,TRBV7-9,-,CAGSLAGANVLTF,TGTGCCGGCAGCTTAGCCGGGGCCAACGTCCTGACTTTC
few,TRBJ2-5,TRBV5-1,TRBD1,CASSWATGGGEETQYF,TGCGCCAGCAGCTGGGCAACAGGGGGCGGTGAAGAGACCCAGTACTTC
medium-sized,TRBJ2-2,TRBV11-2,TRBD2,CASRWGLAGAGELFF,TGTGCCAGCAGATGGGGACTAGCGGGAGCCGGGGAGCTGTTTTTT
few,TRBJ2-7,TRBV12-3/TRBV12-4,-,CASSLPRKAYEQYF,TGTGCCAGCAGTTTACCTCGAAAAGCCTACGAGCAGTACTTC
-,TRBJ2-1,TRBV11-2,TRBD2,CASSFPLRGVSSYNEQFF,TGTGCCAGCAGTTTCCCTCTCCGGGGGGTAAGCTCCTACAATGAGCAGTTCTTC
-,TRBJ1-5,TRBV19,-,CASKDTGHRNQPQHF,TGTGCCAGTAAGGACACGGGACATCGGAATCAGCCCCAGCATTTT
-,TRBJ2-7,TRBV10-3,TRBD1,CAISSDSTGATYEQYF,TGTGCCATCAGTTCCGACTCGACAGGGGCCACCTACGAGCAGTACTTC
-,TRBJ2-7,TRBV6-5,TRBD2,CASSYGLAGDLSEQYF,TGTGCCAGCAGTTACGGCCTAGCGGGGGATCTTTCCGAGCAGTACTTC
-,TRBJ2-1,TRBV11-2,-,CASSPGPSYNEQFF,TGTGCCAGCAGTCCGGGACCTTCCTACAATGAGCAGTTCTTC
-,TRBJ2-7,TRBV6-1,-,CASERGTYEQYF,TGTGCCAGCGAACGGGGGACCTACGAGCAGTACTTC
-,TRBJ1-2,TRBV20-1,-,CSARDPLTGHGYTF,TGCAGTGCTAGAGATCCCCTGACAGGCCATGGCTACACCTTC
-,TRBJ2-3,TRBV6-4,-,CASKLGSSSTDTQYF,TGTGCCAGCAAGTTGGGTAGCTCCAGCACAGATACGCAGTATTTT
once,TRBJ2-5,TRBV11-3,-,CASSSAYQETQYF,TGTGCCAGCAGCTCCGCATACCAAGAGACCCAGTACTTC
-,TRBJ1-2,TRBV7-9,-,CASSESGGNYGYTF,TGTGCCAGCAGCGAATCGGGGGGAAACTATGGCTACACCTTC
-,TRBJ2-1,TRBV5-4,-,CASSLLPREEQFF,TGTGCCAGCAGCTTGCTCCCCCGGGAAGAGCAGTTCTTC
-,TRBJ2-7,TRBV7-8,TRBD1,CASSSTGVSYNEQYF,TGTGCCAGCAGCTCCACAGGGGTGTCCTACAATGAGCAGTACTTC
few,TRBJ2-3,TRBV6-5,-,CASSPGLAPYTDTQYF,TGTGCCAGCAGCCCGGGACTTGCCCCATACACAGATACGCAGTATTTT
-,TRBJ2-7,TRBV4-1,-,CASSQVDGSYEQYF,TGCGCCAGCAGCCAAGTGGACGGATCCTACGAGCAGTACTTC
few,TRBJ2-7,TRBV7-8,TRBD1,CASSPGTGVYEQYF,TGTGCCAGCAGCCCCGGGACAGGGGTTTACGAGCAGTACTTC
few,TRBJ2-5,TRBV12-3/TRBV12-4,-,CASSSRDGQETQYF,TGTGCCAGCAGTTCTAGGGACGGTCAAGAGACCCAGTACTTC
-,TRBJ2-7,TRBV28,-,CAISTVYEQYF,TGTGCCATCTCGACGGTCTACGAGCAGTACTTC
-,TRBJ1-1,TRBV14,-,CASSQVGFEAFF,TGTGCCAGCAGCCAAGTTGGATTTGAAGCTTTCTTT
once,TRBJ2-7,TRBV5-1,-,CASSLEGSSYEQYF,TGCGCCAGCAGCTTGGAGGGGAGCTCCTACGAGCAGTACTTC
-,TRBJ2-3,TRBV11-2,TRBD2,CASSLRASGGYDTQYF,TGTGCCAGCAGCTTAAGGGCTAGCGGGGGGTATGATACGCAGTATTTT